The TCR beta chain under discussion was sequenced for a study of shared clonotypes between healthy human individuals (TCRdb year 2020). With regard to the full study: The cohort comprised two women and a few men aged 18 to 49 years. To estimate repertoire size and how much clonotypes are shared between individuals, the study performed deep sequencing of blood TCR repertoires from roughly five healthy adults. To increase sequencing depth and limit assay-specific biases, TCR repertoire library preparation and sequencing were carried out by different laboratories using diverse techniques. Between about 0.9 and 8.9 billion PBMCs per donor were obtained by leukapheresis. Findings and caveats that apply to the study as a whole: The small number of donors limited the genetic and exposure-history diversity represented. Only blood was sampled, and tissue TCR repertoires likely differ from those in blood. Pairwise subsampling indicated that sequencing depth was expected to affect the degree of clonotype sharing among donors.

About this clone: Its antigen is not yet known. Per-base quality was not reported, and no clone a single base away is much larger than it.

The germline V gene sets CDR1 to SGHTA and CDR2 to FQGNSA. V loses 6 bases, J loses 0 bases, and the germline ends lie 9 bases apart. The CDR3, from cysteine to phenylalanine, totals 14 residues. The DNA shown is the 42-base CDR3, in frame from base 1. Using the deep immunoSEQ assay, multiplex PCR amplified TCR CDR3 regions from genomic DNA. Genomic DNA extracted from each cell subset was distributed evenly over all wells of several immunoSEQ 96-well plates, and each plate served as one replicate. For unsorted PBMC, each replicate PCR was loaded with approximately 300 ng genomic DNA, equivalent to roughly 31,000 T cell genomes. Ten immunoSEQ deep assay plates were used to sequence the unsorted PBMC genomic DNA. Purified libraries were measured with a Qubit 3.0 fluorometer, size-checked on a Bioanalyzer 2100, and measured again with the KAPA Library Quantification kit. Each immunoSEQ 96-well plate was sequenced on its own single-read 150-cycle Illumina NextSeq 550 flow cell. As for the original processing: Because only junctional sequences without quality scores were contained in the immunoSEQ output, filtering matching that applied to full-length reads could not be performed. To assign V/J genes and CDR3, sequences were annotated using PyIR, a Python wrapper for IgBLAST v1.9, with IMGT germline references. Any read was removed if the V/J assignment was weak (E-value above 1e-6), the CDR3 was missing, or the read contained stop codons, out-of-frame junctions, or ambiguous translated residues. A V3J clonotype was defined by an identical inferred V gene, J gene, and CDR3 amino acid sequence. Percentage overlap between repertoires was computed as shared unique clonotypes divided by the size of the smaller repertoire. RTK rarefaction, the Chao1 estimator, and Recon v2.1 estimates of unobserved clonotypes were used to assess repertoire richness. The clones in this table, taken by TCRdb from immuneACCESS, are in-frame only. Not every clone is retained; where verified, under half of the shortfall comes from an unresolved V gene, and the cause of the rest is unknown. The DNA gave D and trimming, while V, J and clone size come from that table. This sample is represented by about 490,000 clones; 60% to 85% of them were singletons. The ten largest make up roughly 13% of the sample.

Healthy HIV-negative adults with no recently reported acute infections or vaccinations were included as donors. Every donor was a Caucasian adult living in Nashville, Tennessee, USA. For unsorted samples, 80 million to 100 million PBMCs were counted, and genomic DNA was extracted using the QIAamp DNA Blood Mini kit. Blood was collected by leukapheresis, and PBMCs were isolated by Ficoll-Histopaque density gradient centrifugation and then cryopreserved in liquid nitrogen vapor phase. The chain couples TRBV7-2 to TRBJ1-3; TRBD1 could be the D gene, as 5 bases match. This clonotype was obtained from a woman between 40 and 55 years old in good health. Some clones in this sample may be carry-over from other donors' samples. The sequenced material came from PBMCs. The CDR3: CASRRTGSGNTIYF. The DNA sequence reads TGTGCCAGCAGACGTACAGGCTCTGGAAACACCATATATTTT.